A single sample gave rise to the 27 T cell receptor beta chains below, sequenced in a study of vaccination and CD4 T cells after COVID-19. Stated treatment: approximately 9-day PBMC culture with coronavirus spike peptide pools or control peptides (ViraFEST assay). The antigens these receptors bind are not known. Sequence data for DNA of cultured CD4+ T cells were generated by the Oncomine TCR Beta short-read assay. MiXCR was run by TCRdb on the PCR reads, yielding one entry per CDR3 protein. The sample holds some 18,000 distinct CDR3 sequences; 48% are singletons and the top ten take 2.5%. Sample: CD4+ T cells from blood, cultured in vitro, taken after SARS-CoV-2 vaccination. The receptors here all came from a human donor who had recovered from COVID-19.

The CDR3, as DNA: TGCAGTGCTAGTTTAGCGGGAGCCTCCGGGGGGTATTTT. It yields the protein CSASLAGASGGYF. The gene calls are TRBV20-1 and TRBJ2-3; TRBD2 aligns across 9 bases. Trimming cost V 3 bases and J 14 bases; bases outside gene matches: 12. This CDR3 is 13 amino acids long. Germline-derived CDR1 and CDR2 are DFQATT and SNEGSKA (reference sequence).

The rearrangement links TRBV5-5 to TRBJ1-1, with D possibly matching TRBD1 (5 bases). This CDR3 is built from 13 residues. Trimming removed 5 bases from V and 1 base from J, with 9 bases in between. The germline V gene encodes CDR1 SGHKS and CDR2 YYEKEE (reference sequence). This chain's CDR3 is CASSRTGNTEAFF. DNA for the CDR3: TGTGCCAGCAGTCGTACAGGGAACACTGAAGCTTTCTTT.

This chain joins TRBV7-8 and TRBJ1-1; D gene ambiguous. From germline, CDR1 is SGHVS and CDR2 FQNEAQ. This CDR3 comprises 14 residues. Trimming shortened V by 3 bases and J by 5 bases, and 13 bases separated the two germline ends. The DNA for the CDR3 is TGTGCCAGCAGCTTCATGCTGCCGGGGACTGAAGCTTTCTTT. Protein sequence: CASSFMLPGTEAFF.

This clonotype appeared a few times. This rearrangement joins TRBV28 to TRBJ1-5, with TRBD1 matching over 7 bases. V was pared by 5 bases and J by 7 bases, with 5 bases of the junction left unmatched. The CDR3 is 13 residues long. Germline V gene sequence: CDR1 MDHEN, CDR2 SYDVKM. The CDR3 DNA reads as TGTGCCAGCAGTGACAGGGCCAAACAGCCCCAGCATTTT. This codes for CASSDRAKQPQHF.

The V and J genes are TRBV11-2 and TRBJ2-5, with D perhaps TRBD2 (5 bases). The CDR3 length is 13 residues. Germline lookup yields CDR1 SGHAT and CDR2 FQNNGV. V lost 3 bases to trimming and J lost 5 bases, with 10 bases between them. CDR3 DNA sequence: TGTGCCAGCAGCTTTGAGGGAAGGGAGACCCAGTACTTC. Its translation: CASSFEGRETQYF.

This clonotype has only a few counts. The chain links TRBV6-2 or TRBV6-3 to TRBJ2-7, with 7 bases matching TRBD1. The CDR3 loop spans 15 amino acids. J lost 8 bases, V lost 2 bases, and 12 bases had no gene match. Germline V gene lookup returns CDR1 MNHEY and CDR2 SVGEGT. This CDR3 is CASSYGDRVFGKQYF. Here the CDR3 DNA reads TGTGCCAGCAGTTACGGAGACAGGGTCTTCGGTAAGCAGTACTTC.

The rearrangement links TRBV12-3 or TRBV12-4 to TRBJ1-1; 8 bases are a match to TRBD1. The trim removed 5 bases at V and 0 bases at J, leaving 8 bases unmatched. CDR3 length: 16 residues. The CDR3 DNA is TGTGCCAGCAGTCCTCGACCGACAGGGGTGAACACTGAAGCTTTCTTT. It yields the protein CASSPRPTGVNTEAFF.

V is TRBV7-2 and J is TRBJ1-3; 7 positions agree with TRBD1. This CDR3 spans 15 amino acids. The germline CDR1 and CDR2 sequences are SGHTA and FQGNSA. V trimming: 0 bases; J trimming: 8 bases; junction bases outside the gene matches: 7. The CDR3 DNA sequence: TGTGCCAGCAGCTTAGCAATGACAGGGACGGACACCATATATTTT. This encodes CASSLAMTGTDTIYF.

This clonotype has just a few counts. This chain links TRBV7-9 with TRBJ1-5; weak D call: TRBD1 (5 bases). Germline CDR1 reads SEHNR; CDR2 reads FQNEAQ (reference sequence). V lost 3 bases to trimming and J lost 4 bases, with 7 bases between them. The CDR3 totals 13 residues. The CDR3 DNA sequence: TGTGCCAGCAGCTTTCAGGGTAATCAGCCCCAGCATTTT. Protein: CASSFQGNQPQHF.

The sample holds a few counts of this clonotype. This chain uses TRBV20-1 with TRBJ1-2; D might be TRBD1 (6 bases). This CDR3 comprises 15 residues. CDR1 DFQATT and CDR2 SNEGSKA come from the germline V gene (reference sequence). V lost 0 bases and J lost 5, with 16 bases in between. The CDR3 is CSARDGAGVEYGYTF. The CDR3 nucleotides are TGCAGTGCTAGAGATGGGGCAGGGGTGGAGTATGGCTACACCTTC.

This clonotype was seen a few times. The chain joins TRBV2 to TRBJ1-2; D ambiguous. Germline V gene data show CDR1 as SNHLY and CDR2 as FYNNEI. This CDR3 is built from 14 residues. The V gene lost 1 base and the J gene lost 2 bases, with 8 bases spanning the gap. The CDR3 loop reads CASSEGLLNYGYTF. DNA for the CDR3: TGTGCCAGCAGTGAAGGGCTCCTCAACTATGGCTACACCTTC.

The rearrangement uses TRBV30 and TRBJ1-6; maybe TRBD1 (5 bases). Trimming shortened V by 0 bases and J by 8 bases, and 11 bases separated the two germline ends. The CDR3 loop spans 14 amino acids. Germline loops: CDR1 GTSNPN, CDR2 SVGIG (reference sequence). The CDR3 is CAWSVGAMDSPLHF. DNA of the CDR3: TGTGCCTGGAGTGTAGGGGCGATGGATTCACCCCTCCACTTT.

The chain links TRBV2 to TRBJ1-1, with 9 bases matching TRBD1. After removal of 3 bases from V and 2 bases from J, the junction contained 4 bases not matched to a gene. Germline V lookup: CDR1 SNHLY, CDR2 FYNNEI. The CDR3 spans 15 residues. CDR3 loop: CASSDGGQGNTEAFF. CDR3 sequence (DNA): TGTGCCAGCAGTGATGGGGGACAGGGCAACACTGAAGCTTTCTTT.

This clonotype has a handful of counts. The gene calls are TRBV7-2 and TRBJ2-3; the D is unclear. The CDR3 is made up of 12 amino acids. Germline V gene lookup returns CDR1 SGHTA and CDR2 FQGNSA. V gave up 1 base and J gave up 5 bases, with 4 bases separating them. The CDR3 bases are TGTGCCAGCAGCTTAGGTCGAGATACGCAGTATTTT. Its protein product is CASSLGRDTQYF.

The chain combines TRBV15 with TRBJ2-2; TRBD1 aligns across 9 bases. This CDR3 spans 16 amino acids. The junction had 3 bases not matched to a gene; V was cut back by 1 base and J by 3 bases. The germline V gene encodes CDR1 LNHNV and CDR2 YYDKDF (reference sequence). CDR3 in DNA: TGTGCCACCAGCAGAGGGACAGGGGCCCACACCGGGGAGCTGTTTTTT. Amino acids: CATSRGTGAHTGELFF.

This sequence joins TRBV7-3 and TRBJ2-7, with TRBD1 identical over 7 bases. The germline CDR1 and CDR2 sequences are SGHTA and FQGTGA. This CDR3 region has 12 residues. V shed 5 bases and J 9 bases; nucleotides not matched to a gene: 7. CDR3 nucleotide sequence: TGTGCCAGCAGCCCCGGCCAGGGGGTGCAGTACTTC. Translation: CASSPGQGVQYF.

This chain links TRBV20-1 with TRBJ1-1, with 12 bases matching TRBD1. The V gene end was trimmed by 2 bases and the J gene end by 8 bases; junction bases not matched to a gene: 15. CDR1 is DFQATT and CDR2 is SNEGSKA in the germline V gene (reference sequence). This CDR3 spans 17 amino acids. The CDR3 reads CSARSPPGQGAIVEAFF. Here the CDR3 DNA reads TGCAGTGCTAGATCGCCCCCGGGACAGGGGGCAATTGTGGAAGCTTTCTTT.

The rearrangement joins TRBV5-1 to TRBJ2-3; TRBD1 might be the D (6 bases). The CDR3 spans 15 residues. The V gene lost 4 bases and the J gene lost 0 bases, with 12 bases spanning the gap. Germline assignment: CDR1 SGHRS and CDR2 YFSETQ. The CDR3 here is CASSNRQASTDTQYF. DNA for the CDR3: TGCGCCAGCAGCAACAGACAGGCCAGCACAGATACGCAGTATTTT.

The genes are TRBV5-4 and TRBJ1-2, with no clear D. The CDR3 sequence is 15 residues long. Trimming left V 0 bases short and J 4 bases short, with 13 bases between. The V gene's germline CDR1 is SGHNT and CDR2 YYREEE (reference sequence). This CDR3 reads CASSLDPELIYGYTF. The CDR3 bases are TGTGCCAGCAGCTTGGATCCGGAATTAATCTATGGCTACACCTTC. The complete variable domain, with remaining parts taken from reference TRBV5-4 and TRBJ1-2, reads ETGVTQSPTHLIKTRGQQVTLRCSSQSGHNTVSWYQQALGQGPQFIFQYYREEENGRGNFPPRFSGLQFPNYSSELNVNALELDDSALYLCASSLDPELIYGYTFGSGTRLTVV.

This clonotype was detected only a few times. The chain joins TRBV7-8 to TRBJ1-1, with a weak D call TRBD1 (6 bases). The CDR3 consists of 11 residues. V gave up 5 bases and J gave up 10 bases, with 11 bases separating them. Germline V gene data show CDR1 as SGHVS and CDR2 as FQNEAQ. CDR3: CASSKGQGAFF. In DNA, the CDR3 is TGTGCCAGCAGCAAGGGACAAGGAGCTTTCTTT.

The chain combines TRBV10-2 with TRBJ1-2, with unresolved D. Trimming left V 3 bases short and J 6 bases short, with 23 bases between. In germline, CDR1 is WSHSY, CDR2 SAAADI. This CDR3 region has 17 residues. CDR3 sequence reads: CASSDSSFVDTRNGYTF. CDR3 nucleotides: TGCGCCAGCAGTGATTCTTCATTCGTCGACACCCGAAATGGCTACACCTTC.

The rearrangement uses TRBV5-6 and TRBJ1-1; tentative D call: TRBD1 (6 bases). V was cut by 0 bases and J by 1 base, with 13 bases left in between. The CDR3 has 16 amino acids. CDR1 SGHDT and CDR2 YYEEEE come from the germline V gene. The CDR3 DNA is TGTGCCAGCAGCTTGGATCGAGGGGGGGGGAACACTGAAGCTTTCTTT. This gives the protein CASSLDRGGGNTEAFF.

The V call is TRBV20-1, the J call TRBJ2-1; 11 bases fit TRBD2. CDR1 DFQATT and CDR2 SNEGSKA come from the germline V gene (reference sequence). Unmatched junction bases numbered 9, after V lost 4 bases and J lost 7 bases. The CDR3 has 15 amino acids. As DNA, the CDR3 is TGCAGTGCTACAAGACCGACTAGCGGGGATAATGAGCAGTTCTTC. This gives the protein CSATRPTSGDNEQFF.

This clonotype was recorded a few times. The chain uses TRBV11-3 and TRBJ2-2; TRBD1 agrees at 7 bases. Germline CDR1 is SGHNT and CDR2 is YENEEA. Trimming took 5 bases from V and 0 from J; bases not matched to a gene: 6. The CDR3 is made up of 16 amino acids. The CDR3 nucleotides read TGTGCCAGCAGCCGCACAGGGGCCCCGAACACCGGGGAGCTGTTTTTT. Amino acids: CASSRTGAPNTGELFF.

This clonotype was seen more than once but under ten times. The J gene is TRBJ2-3, the V gene TRBV20-1; 9 nucleotides match TRBD1. Germline CDR1 DFQATT, CDR2 SNEGSKA (reference sequence). This CDR3 is built from 14 residues. The ends lost 6 bases at V and 3 bases at J; junction bases unmatched: 7. DNA for the CDR3: TGCAGTGCGCTCGCGGACAGGGGTACAGATACGCAGTATTTT. It is translated as CSALADRGTDTQYF.

The chain has TRBV6-5 and TRBJ1-1; no reliable D call. V shed 0 bases and J shed 3 bases, with 8 bases lying between them. The CDR3 has 14 amino acids. Germline V lookup: CDR1 MNHEY, CDR2 SVGAGI. CDR3 nucleotide sequence: TGTGCCAGCAGTTACTCGAACACGGACACTGAAGCTTTCTTT. It specifies CASSYSNTDTEAFF.

V is TRBV19 and J is TRBJ2-1; 9 bases map to TRBD1. The CDR3 runs to 15 residues. V lost 6 bases, J lost 3 bases, and 6 bases stayed unmatched. CDR1 is LNHDA, CDR2 SQIVND, per germline (reference sequence). The DNA for the CDR3 is TGTGCCAGTAGGCCGGGACAGGGAGGCTACAATGAGCAGTTCTTC. As protein: CASRPGQGGYNEQFF.